These T cell receptor beta chains were read from a single sample in a study of human T cells and chemical hapten exposure. TCRdb ran MiXCR on the RACE reads and lists one entry per CDR3 protein. Of about 340,000 distinct CDR3 sequences listed, roughly 6.9% are singletons. This specimen was whole blood, taken in connection with sensitization to the hapten diphenylcyclopropenone (DPC). These receptors were taken from a woman under 30 with alopecia areata. Some clones in this sample may be carry-over from other donors' samples. Both conserved end residues are part of each CDR3. D genes are given only for firm matches. Clone size, where shown, is once, few, many, or a class for clones that have expanded.

.	TRBV3-1	TRBJ1-1	many	14	CASSQQGKGTEAFF	TGTGCCAGCAGCCAACAGGGGAAGGGCACTGAAGCTTTCTTT
TRBD1	TRBV20-1	TRBJ2-3	.	17	CSARGYGTVYSTDTQYF	TGCAGTGCTAGGGGATATGGGACAGTCTATAGCACAGATACGCAGTATTTT
TRBD1	TRBV11-3	TRBJ2-3	many	14	CASSLGQAADTQYF	TGTGCCAGCAGCCTCGGACAGGCCGCAGATACGCAGTATTTT
TRBD1	TRBV7-3	TRBJ2-4	few	16	CASSLQQGTGANIQYF	TGTGCCAGCAGCCTTCAGCAAGGGACAGGGGCAAACATTCAGTACTTC
TRBD1	TRBV28	TRBJ2-7	.	14	CASVRGTGYYEQYF	TGTGCCAGCGTACGGGGGACAGGGTATTACGAGCAGTACTTC
.	TRBV6-1	TRBJ1-5	.	17	CASSGALSGPINQPQHF	TGTGCCAGCAGTGGGGCCCTTTCGGGACCGATCAATCAGCCCCAGCATTTT
TRBD1	TRBV4-2	TRBJ2-3	.	13	CASGTGGSDTQYF	TGTGCCTCCGGGACAGGGGGGTCAGATACGCAGTATTTT
.	TRBV3-1	TRBJ2-7	few	14	CASSHRDLSYEQYF	TGTGCCAGCAGCCACCGGGACTTATCCTACGAGCAGTACTTC
.	TRBV6-2/TRBV6-3	TRBJ2-7	many	12	CASSRGVYEQYF	TGTGCCAGCAGTCGAGGGGTCTACGAGCAGTACTTC
.	TRBV29-1	TRBJ2-7	.	17	CSVVTRANNPNSYEQYF	TGCAGCGTTGTCACCAGAGCGAATAACCCCAACTCCTACGAGCAGTACTTC
.	TRBV20-1	TRBJ2-7	few	13	CSARDRGHYEQYF	TGCAGTGCTAGAGATCGGGGGCATTACGAGCAGTACTTC
.	TRBV20-1	TRBJ2-1	few	14	CSARAQAYYNEQFF	TGCAGTGCTAGAGCTCAGGCTTACTACAATGAGCAGTTCTTC
TRBD1	TRBV20-1	TRBJ1-5	.	16	CSARSGQGMNNQPQHF	TGCAGTGCTAGATCGGGACAGGGGATGAACAATCAGCCCCAGCATTTT
.	TRBV6-5	TRBJ1-4	many	15	CASSYSGRGSEKLFF	TGTGCCAGCAGTTACTCCGGCAGGGGTAGTGAAAAACTGTTTTTT
TRBD2	TRBV7-9	TRBJ2-2	.	16	CASSLPGGQNTGELFF	TGTGCCAGCAGCTTACCGGGAGGACAAAACACCGGGGAGCTGTTTTTT
.	TRBV7-8	TRBJ2-7	few	13	CASSSAQAYEQYF	TGTGCCAGCAGCTCCGCCCAGGCCTACGAGCAGTACTTC
.	TRBV12-3/TRBV12-4	TRBJ1-2	.	17	CASSEDLRQPQLDGYTF	TGTGCCAGCAGTGAGGACCTTCGTCAACCCCAATTGGATGGCTACACCTTC
TRBD1	TRBV9	TRBJ1-4	few	15	CASSVSGTGHEKLFF	TGTGCCAGCAGCGTCTCCGGGACAGGGCATGAAAAACTGTTTTTT
.	TRBV10-3	TRBJ1-4	few	14	CAISSTGDWEKLFF	TGTGCCATCAGTTCGACAGGTGATTGGGAAAAACTGTTTTTT
TRBD2	TRBV4-2	TRBJ2-1	many	16	CASSLDGGEIYNEQFF	TGTGCCAGCAGCCTCGACGGGGGGGAAATCTACAATGAGCAGTTCTTC
.	TRBV27	TRBJ1-1	.	17	CASSLLTPTGQNTEAFF	TGTGCCAGCAGTCTTCTCACTCCGACAGGACAGAACACTGAAGCTTTCTTT
TRBD1	TRBV4-3	TRBJ2-1	.	17	CASSQDPPDREYNEQFF	TGCGCCAGCAGCCAAGACCCGCCGGACAGGGAGTACAATGAGCAGTTCTTC
.	TRBV28	TRBJ2-2	many	14	CASSFRANTGELFF	TGTGCCAGCAGTTTCAGGGCGAACACCGGGGAGCTGTTTTTT
TRBD1	TRBV25-1	TRBJ1-2	.	15	CASSVTGGEVVGYTF	TGTGCCAGCAGTGTTACAGGGGGGGAAGTGGTAGGCTACACCTTC
.	TRBV4-3	TRBJ2-7	many	15	CASSNGPTDSYEQYF	TGCGCCAGCAGCAACGGCCCGACAGATTCCTACGAGCAGTACTTC
.	TRBV5-4	TRBJ2-1	few	15	CASSLDTQPYNEQFF	TGTGCCAGCAGCCTTGACACGCAACCCTACAATGAGCAGTTCTTC
TRBD2	TRBV7-9	TRBJ2-7	few	13	CASRSGGAYEQYF	TGTGCCAGCAGAAGCGGGGGGGCCTACGAGCAGTACTTC